The source of this T cell receptor (beta chain) is a study of T cell repertoires in cytomegalovirus infection. This clonotype was found many times. CDR3 size: 12 residues. V shed 0 bases and J 12 bases; nucleotides not matched to a gene: 7. Looked up from germline, CDR1 is GTSNPN and CDR2 is SVGIG (reference sequence). TCRdb re-derived calls from the reads in MiXCR, one entry per CDR3 protein. The sample carries around 210,000 distinct CDR3 sequences, around 6.6% recorded once. The sample was PBMCs. The chain employs TRBV30 and TRBJ2-7, with 8 bases lining up with TRBD1. The TCR sequence derives from a human donor in good health (CMV status not recorded). Some clones in this sample may be carry-over from other donors' samples. The CDR3 sequence is CAWSVFPQGAYF. Written as DNA, the CDR3 is TGTGCCTGGAGTGTATTCCCTCAGGGGGCGTACTTC.